The 3 T cell receptor beta chains given below trace back to one sample, sequenced in a study of a mutant IDH1 vaccine in newly diagnosed glioma. Sample time point: baseline, week 1 (first vaccination visit). Treatment in this sample: pre-vaccination baseline after standard-of-care therapy. TCRdb's table, derived via immunoSEQ multiplex PCR, lists solely in-frame clones and lacks some. This sample has about 50,000 clones, with about nine tenths found just once. Here the sequenced sample was PBMCs, taken from a glioma patient treated with radiotherapy, temozolomide or both. The origin of the receptors is a man aged 35 to 55 with glioma.

The chain is built from TRBV1 and TRBJ1-5; the table's D call, TRBD1, was not checked against the DNA. TRBV1 is shown as a pseudogene. This CDR3 contains 16 residues. CDR3 protein: CTSSLPGTARASAQHF. DNA of the CDR3: TGCACCAGCAGCCTTCCCGGGACAGCCCGGGCCTCCGCCCAGCATTTT.

This clone was recorded a few times. The V gene is TRBV29-1, the J gene TRBJ2-7; tentative D call: TRBD1 (6 bases). There are 14 residues in the CDR3. V was shortened by 2 bases and J by 3 bases, with 14 bases between the two germline ends. CDR1 SQVTM and CDR2 ANQGSEA come from the germline V gene. Here the CDR3 reads CSVESRGDGYEQYF. CDR3 DNA: TGCAGCGTTGAAAGCAGGGGAGACGGCTACGAGCAGTACTTC.

The V gene is TRBV5-1, the J gene TRBJ2-5; D unclear. V was shortened by 8 bases and J by 5 bases, with 19 bases between the two germline ends. The CDR3 is made up of 14 amino acids. Germline V gives CDR1 SGHRS, CDR2 YFSETQ. The chain's CDR3 is CASSDAAGRETQYF. CDR3 DNA: TGCGCCAGTTCAGACGCCGCCGGTCGGGAGACCCAGTACTTC.